These 2 T cell receptor beta chains were all obtained from the same sample, sequenced in a study of T cells in Graves' hyperthyroidism and ophthalmopathy. RNA transcripts yielded amplified TCR beta CDR3 regions. HTBI primers were the set used in a first-round RT-PCR of the TCR CDR3. TCRdb called the multiplex PCR reads again in MiXCR, with one record for every CDR3 protein. The table has hundreds of thousands of distinct CDR3 sequences, approximately 15% seen once. The sample comprised blood. These receptor sequences come from a woman in her forties with Graves' ophthalmopathy.

This sequence joins TRBV7-6 and TRBJ2-5, with 13 bases lining up with TRBD2. This CDR3 is built from 17 residues. Germline-derived CDR1 and CDR2 are SGHVS and FNYEAQ. Trimming at V came to 8 bases and at J to 2 bases, leaving 11 bases not matched to a gene. The CDR3, as DNA: TGTGCCAGCTCCCGACTAGCGGGAGGAGGGGGGCAAGAGACCCAGTACTTC. Residues: CASSRLAGGGGQETQYF.

The sample holds a few counts of this clonotype. CDR3 sequence reads: CASSLVQYTGELFF. In DNA, the CDR3 is TGTGCCAGCAGCTTAGTCCAATACACCGGGGAGCTGTTTTTT. The chain links TRBV7-2 to TRBJ2-2; no clear D gene. V was pared by 1 base and J by 3 bases, with 6 bases between. The CDR3 is 14 residues long. Germline V gene lookup returns CDR1 SGHTA and CDR2 FQGNSA.